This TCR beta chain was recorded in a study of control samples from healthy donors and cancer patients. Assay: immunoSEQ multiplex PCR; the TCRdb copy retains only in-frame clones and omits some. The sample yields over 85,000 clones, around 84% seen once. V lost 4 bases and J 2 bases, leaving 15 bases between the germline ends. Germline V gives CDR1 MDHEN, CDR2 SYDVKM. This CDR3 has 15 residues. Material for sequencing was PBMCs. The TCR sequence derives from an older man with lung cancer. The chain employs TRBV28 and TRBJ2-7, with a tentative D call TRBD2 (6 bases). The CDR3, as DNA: TGTGCCAGCAGTTCGTCCGGGACTTCTCCCTACGAGCAGTACTTC. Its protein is CASSSSGTSPYEQYF.